Listed below are T cell receptor beta chains from one sample, sequenced in a study of OX40 agonist ivuxolimab in advanced cancers. Produced via immunoSEQ multiplex PCR; TCRdb's table is partial and in-frame only. The table records around 140,000 clones, approximately 90% of them present only once. The source material was CD4+ or CD8+ T cells sorted from blood, sampled in a trial of the OX40 agonist ivuxolimab. The receptors here all came from an adult with an advanced solid tumor such as melanoma, head and neck, liver or kidney cancer. Both conserved end residues are part of each CDR3. D genes are given only for firm matches. Size is stated for part of the rows, as once, few or many counts, or as a class when the clone is expanded.

CDR3nt: TGCAGCGTTGGGGCAGGGTCTAATGAAAAACTGTTTTTT; CDR3aa: CSVGAGSNEKLFF; abundance: NA; len: 13; d_gene: NA; v_gene: TRBV29-1; j_gene: TRBJ1-4
CDR3nt: TGTGCCAGCGCCGTTATGGGGGGGGAGACCCAGTACTTC; CDR3aa: CASAVMGGETQYF; abundance: few; len: 13; d_gene: TRBD2; v_gene: TRBV27; j_gene: TRBJ2-5
CDR3nt: TGTGCCAGCAGTGGGAATCTGATCCACGGCTACACCTTC; CDR3aa: CASSGNLIHGYTF; abundance: NA; len: 13; d_gene: NA; v_gene: TRBV2; j_gene: TRBJ1-2
CDR3nt: TGCGCCAGCAGCTTGGATGGGACGGGAATCTACGAGCAGTACTTC; CDR3aa: CASSLDGTGIYEQYF; abundance: NA; len: 15; d_gene: NA; v_gene: TRBV5-1; j_gene: TRBJ2-7
CDR3nt: TGTGCCAGCAGTCCGCCGGGACAGCACGGTGAGCAGTTCTTC; CDR3aa: CASSPPGQHGEQFF; abundance: once; len: 14; d_gene: TRBD1; v_gene: TRBV28; j_gene: TRBJ2-1
CDR3nt: TGTGCCAGCAGCTTAGATTTGGGGAAGGTCCACGAGCAGTACTTC; CDR3aa: CASSLDLGKVHEQYF; abundance: NA; len: 15; d_gene: NA; v_gene: TRBV7-8; j_gene: TRBJ2-7
CDR3nt: TGTGCCAGCTCACCACCGGGGGGCACTGAAGCTTTCTTT; CDR3aa: CASSPPGGTEAFF; abundance: NA; len: 13; d_gene: NA; v_gene: TRBV18; j_gene: TRBJ1-1
CDR3nt: TGTGCCAGCAGCTTACTACAGGGGGCAGGCTCACCCCTCCACTTT; CDR3aa: CASSLLQGAGSPLHF; abundance: NA; len: 15; d_gene: TRBD1; v_gene: TRBV7-8; j_gene: TRBJ1-6
CDR3nt: TGTGCCCCTAAGGGGGGCCGGGACAATGAGCAGTTCTTC; CDR3aa: CAPKGGRDNEQFF; abundance: NA; len: 13; d_gene: NA; v_gene: TRBV19; j_gene: TRBJ2-1
CDR3nt: TGTGCCACACAAGGACAGGGAAGGTCCCAGCATTTT; CDR3aa: CATQGQGRSQHF; abundance: NA; len: 12; d_gene: TRBD1; v_gene: TRBV6-1; j_gene: TRBJ1-5